This T cell receptor (beta chain) emerged from a study of T cells in Graves' hyperthyroidism and ophthalmopathy. The CDR3 is made up of 14 amino acids. V gave up 7 bases and J gave up 2 bases, with 14 bases separating them. CDR1 MNHEY and CDR2 SVGEGT come from the germline V gene. Amplification targeted TCR beta CDR3 regions from RNA transcripts. TCR CDR3 underwent first-round RT-PCR with the HTBI primer set. TCRdb analysed the multiplex PCR reads with MiXCR anew, one entry per CDR3 protein. The table shows around 500,000 distinct CDR3 sequences, with 15% to 20% occurring only once. The chain carries TRBV6-2 or TRBV6-3 and TRBJ1-2, with D possibly TRBD1 on 6 matching bases. This TCR was sampled from a woman aged 25-40 years with Graves' ophthalmopathy. The sequenced sample was blood. For the CDR3, the DNA is TGTGCCAGCACCGTACAGGGTACGAACTATGGCTACACCTTC. It translates to CASTVQGTNYGYTF.